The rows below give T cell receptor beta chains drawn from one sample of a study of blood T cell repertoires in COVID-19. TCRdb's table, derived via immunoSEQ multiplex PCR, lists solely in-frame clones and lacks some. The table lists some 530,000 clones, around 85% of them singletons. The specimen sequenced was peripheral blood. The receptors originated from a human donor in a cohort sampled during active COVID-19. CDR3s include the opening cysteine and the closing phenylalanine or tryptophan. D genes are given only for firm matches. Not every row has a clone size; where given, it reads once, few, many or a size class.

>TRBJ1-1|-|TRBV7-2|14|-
TGTGCCAGCATCCCCCCGGGGGTGGACACTGAAGCTTTCTTT
CASIPPGVDTEAFF
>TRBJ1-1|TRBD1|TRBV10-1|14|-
TGCGCCAGCAGGCCGGGACAGGGGAACACTGAAGCTTTCTTT
CASRPGQGNTEAFF
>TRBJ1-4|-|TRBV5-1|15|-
TGCGCCAGCAGCTTGGGGCCCTCAACTAATGAAAAACTGTTTTTT
CASSLGPSTNEKLFF
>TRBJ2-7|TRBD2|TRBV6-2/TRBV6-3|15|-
TGTGCCAGCAGTCCCCGGGCGGGAGGATTTTACGAGCAGTACTTC
CASSPRAGGFYEQYF
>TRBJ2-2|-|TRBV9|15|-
TGTGCCAGCAGCGTAGCTCCAGGGGCCACCGGGGAGCTGTTTTTT
CASSVAPGATGELFF
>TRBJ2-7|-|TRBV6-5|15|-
TGTGCCAGCAGTTTCCCCGGGAGTCGAAAGGGGGAGCAGTACTTC
CASSFPGSRKGEQYF
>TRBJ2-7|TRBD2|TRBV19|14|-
TGTGCCAGTAGTAGTAGCGGGAGGGATTACGAGCAGTACTTC
CASSSSGRDYEQYF
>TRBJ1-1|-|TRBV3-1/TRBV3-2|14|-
TGTGCCAGCAGCCAAGTGGGGCATAACACTGAAGCTTTCTTT
CASSQVGHNTEAFF
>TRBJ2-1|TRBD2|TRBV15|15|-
TGTGCCACCAGCAGTCGGCTAGCGGGGTATAATGAGCAGTTCTTC
CATSSRLAGYNEQFF
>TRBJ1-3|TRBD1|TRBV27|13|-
TGTGCCAGCAGTCCTCGGACAGGGGGTTACATATATTTT
CASSPRTGGYIYF
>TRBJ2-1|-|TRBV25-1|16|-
TGTGCCAGCAGCTCCTGGGATGGGCGGGATTACAATGAGCAGTTCTTC
CASSSWDGRDYNEQFF
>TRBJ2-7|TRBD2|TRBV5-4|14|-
TGTGCCAGCCCATTACTAGCGGGAGAGCACGAGCAGTACTTC
CASPLLAGEHEQYF
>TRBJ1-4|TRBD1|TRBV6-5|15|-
TGTGCCAGCAGTCCTCGGACAGGGGTAGGAGAAAAACTGTTTTTT
CASSPRTGVGEKLFF
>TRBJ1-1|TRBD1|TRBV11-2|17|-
TGTGCCAGCAGCTTAGATCAGGGGGCGCCAGGATCGGTTATAGCTTTCTTT
CASSLDQGAPGSVIAFF
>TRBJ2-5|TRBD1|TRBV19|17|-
TGTGCCAGTAGCTTAGACCTCGGGACAGGGGGGTTGATGGGCCAGTACTTC
CASSLDLGTGGLMGQYF
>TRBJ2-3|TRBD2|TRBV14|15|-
TGTGCCAGCAGCCGAGCGGGAGGACTCACAGATACGCAGTATTTT
CASSRAGGLTDTQYF
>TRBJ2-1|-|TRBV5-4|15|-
TGTGCCAGCGCCATCTCCCCACAGGGCACCCATGAGCAGTTCTTC
CASAISPQGTHEQFF
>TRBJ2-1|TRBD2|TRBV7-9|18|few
TGTGCCAGCAGCTTATCTTTAAGACTAGCGGGAGGCATCGTTGAGCAGTTCTTC
CASSLSLRLAGGIVEQFF
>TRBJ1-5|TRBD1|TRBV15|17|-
TGTGCCACCAGCAGAGATCTTCCAGGGGGCAGCAATCAGCCCCAGCATTTT
CATSRDLPGGSNQPQHF
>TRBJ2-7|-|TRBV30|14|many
TGTGCCTGGAGTCAGCCTCTCCTAGCTTACGAGCAGTACTTC
CAWSQPLLAYEQYF
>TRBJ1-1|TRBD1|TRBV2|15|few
TGTGCCAGCAGGGAGGGACAGGGGGTAGGCACTGAAGCTTTCTTT
CASREGQGVGTEAFF
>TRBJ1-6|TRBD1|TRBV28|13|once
TGTGCCAGCAGTTTATTAGGGACAGGGCCCCTCCACTTT
CASSLLGTGPLHF
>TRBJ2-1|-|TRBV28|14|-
TGTGCCGCTGGGGCAGTCGGGTCCTACAATGAGCAGTTCTTC
CAAGAVGSYNEQFF
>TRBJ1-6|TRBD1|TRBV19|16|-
TGTGCCAGTAGGTCCGGGACAGGGGGCTATAATTCACCCCTCCACTTT
CASRSGTGGYNSPLHF
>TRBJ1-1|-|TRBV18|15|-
TGTGCCAGCTCCCCTCAAGGGGGTTCGAACACTGAAGCTTTCTTT
CASSPQGGSNTEAFF
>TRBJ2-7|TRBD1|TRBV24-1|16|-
TGTGCCACCAGTGATACTCGACAGGGCGGCGGGTACGAGCAGTACTTC
CATSDTRQGGGYEQYF
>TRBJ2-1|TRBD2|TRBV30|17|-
TGTGCCTGGAGTGTGGGGACTAGCGGGAGGTGGGGGAATGAGCAGTTCTTC
CAWSVGTSGRWGNEQFF
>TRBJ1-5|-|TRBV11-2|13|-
TGTGCCAGCAGCTTAAATGAGGATCAGCCCCAGCATTTT
CASSLNEDQPQHF
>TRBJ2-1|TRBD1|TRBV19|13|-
TGTGCCAGCCGGGACAGGGGGCCAAATGAGCAGTTCTTC
CASRDRGPNEQFF
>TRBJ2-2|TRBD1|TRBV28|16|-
TGTGCCACCGTAAAAGGGGGACAGATGAACACCGGGGAGCTGTTTTTT
CATVKGGQMNTGELFF
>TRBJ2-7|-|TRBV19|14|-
TGTGCCAGTAGTCCCCCTTCGGGGAACTACGAGCAGTACTTC
CASSPPSGNYEQYF
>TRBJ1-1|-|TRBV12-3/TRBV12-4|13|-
TGTGCCAGCAGCTCGTCGGGTGATACTGAAGCTTTCTTT
CASSSSGDTEAFF
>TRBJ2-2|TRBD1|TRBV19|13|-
TGTGCCAGTAATCAGGGGGTCGCCGGGGAGCTGTTTTTT
CASNQGVAGELFF
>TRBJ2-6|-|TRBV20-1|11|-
TGCAGCCCCTATGGGGCCAACGTCCTGACTTTC
CSPYGANVLTF
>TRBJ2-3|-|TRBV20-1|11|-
TGCAGTGCTAGGGGCAAGTATACGCAGTATTTT
CSARGKYTQYF
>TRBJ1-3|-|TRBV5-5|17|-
TGTGCCAGCAGCTCGGCCGGTGGGGGGAACTCTGGAAACACCATATATTTT
CASSSAGGGNSGNTIYF
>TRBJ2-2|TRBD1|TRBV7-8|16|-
TGTGCCAGCAGCCGGGTTGACAGGGGGTTAACCGGGGAGCTGTTTTTT
CASSRVDRGLTGELFF
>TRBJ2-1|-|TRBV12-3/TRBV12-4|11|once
TGTGCCAGCAGTTTGGGGCGGGACGAGTTCTTC
CASSLGRDEFF
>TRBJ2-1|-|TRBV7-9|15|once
TGTGCCAGCAGCGACCCGCGCGGGCGGGGCAATGAGCAGTTCTTC
CASSDPRGRGNEQFF
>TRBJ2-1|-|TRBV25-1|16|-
TGTGCCAGCAGTGAATATCGGCAGGGGACCGGCCATGAGCAGTTCTTC
CASSEYRQGTGHEQFF
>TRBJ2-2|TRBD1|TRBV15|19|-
TGTGCCACCAGACGGGACAGGGAAAATTCCTGGCTTCGATCCGGGGAGCTGTTTTTT
CATRRDRENSWLRSGELFF
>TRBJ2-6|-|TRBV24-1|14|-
TGTGCCACCAGTGATCCTTCTGGGGCCAACGTCCTGACTTTC
CATSDPSGANVLTF
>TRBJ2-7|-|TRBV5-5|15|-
TGTGCCAGCAGCCCTAACCCAGGACAATTCTACGAGCAGTACTTC
CASSPNPGQFYEQYF
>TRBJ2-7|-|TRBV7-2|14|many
TGTGCCAGCAGCTTAAACGACATCTCCTACGAGCAGTACTTC
CASSLNDISYEQYF
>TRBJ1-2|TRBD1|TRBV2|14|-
TGTGCCAGCAGTGATGGACAGGGAGTCTATGGCTACACCTTC
CASSDGQGVYGYTF
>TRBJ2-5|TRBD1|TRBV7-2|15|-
TGTGCCAGCAGCTTCGACAGGGGGCTCCAAGAGACCCAGTACTTC
CASSFDRGLQETQYF
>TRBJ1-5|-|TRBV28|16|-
TGTGCCAGCACTAACTCGAGAGGCCCGGGCAATCAGCCCCAGCATTTT
CASTNSRGPGNQPQHF
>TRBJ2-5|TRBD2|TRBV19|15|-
TGTGCCAGTAGTATGGCGGGAGTGGATTCGGAGACCCAGTACTTC
CASSMAGVDSETQYF
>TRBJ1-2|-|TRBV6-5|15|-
TGTGCCAGCAGTCGTGAGGGACTGCCTAACTATGGCTACACCTTC
CASSREGLPNYGYTF
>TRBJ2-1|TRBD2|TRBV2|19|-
TGTGCCAGCAGTGAACCCCGACTAGCGGGGCTACACTCCTACAATGAGCAGTTCTTC
CASSEPRLAGLHSYNEQFF
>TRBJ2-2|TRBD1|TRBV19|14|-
TGTGCCAGTAGTCGGACAGGGTCTACCGGGGAGCTGTTTTTT
CASSRTGSTGELFF
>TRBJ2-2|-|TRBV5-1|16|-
TGCGCCAGCAGCTTGGTTGGGACTCTGAACACCGGGGAGCTGTTTTTT
CASSLVGTLNTGELFF
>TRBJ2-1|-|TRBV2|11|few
TGTGCTAGGAGCCGGTACAATGAGCAGTTCTTC
CARSRYNEQFF